The 30 T cell receptor beta chains below all came from one sample that was sequenced in a study of T cells in Graves' hyperthyroidism and ophthalmopathy. TCR beta CDR3 sequences were amplified from RNA transcripts. The HTBI primer set drove a first-round RT-PCR of the TCR CDR3. TCRdb analysed the multiplex PCR reads with MiXCR anew, one entry per CDR3 protein. The profile shows 730,000 or so distinct CDR3 sequences, about 19% of them singletons. The source material was blood. The receptor set was obtained from a woman aged 50 to 65 with Graves' hyperthyroidism that later progressed to Graves' ophthalmopathy.

The table lists this clonotype with a few counts. This chain uses TRBV30 with TRBJ1-2; D uncertain. The CDR3 runs to 11 residues. Germline CDR1 is GTSNPN and CDR2 is SVGIG (reference sequence). V lost 5 bases, J lost 0 bases, and 4 bases lay in between. The CDR3 bases are TGTGCCTGGGCGTCTAACTATGGCTACACCTTC. It specifies CAWASNYGYTF.

V and J are TRBV6-2 or TRBV6-3 and TRBJ1-1; 7 bases are a match to TRBD1. The CDR3 has 16 amino acids. Unmatched junction bases numbered 17, after V lost 7 bases and J lost 6 bases. CDR1 is MNHEY and CDR2 is SVGEGT in the germline V gene. CDR3 loop: CASNFSLDRISPEAFF. CDR3 nucleotides: TGTGCCAGCAATTTTTCTCTGGACAGGATAAGCCCTGAAGCTTTCTTT.

This clonotype was detected only a few times. A single base separates this from a much larger clone, so it may be a read error. The genes are TRBV5-1 and TRBJ1-1, with D perhaps matching TRBD1 (6 bases). This CDR3 spans 12 amino acids. Looked up from germline, CDR1 is SGHRS and CDR2 is YFSETQ. CDR3 sequence reads: CASSGGKTEVFF. The CDR3 bases are TGCGCCAGCAGCGGGGGCAAGACTGAAGTTTTCTTT.

This clonotype was detected only a few times. The genes are TRBV27 and TRBJ2-7; 9 positions agree with TRBD2. V trimming: 6 bases; J trimming: 0 bases; junction bases outside the gene matches: 6. Germline CDR1 is MNHEY and CDR2 is SMNVEV (reference sequence). There are 15 residues in the CDR3. The CDR3, as DNA: TGTGCCAGCAGCTCTAGCGGGGTGTACTCCTACGAGCAGTACTTC. It yields the protein CASSSSGVYSYEQYF.

This clonotype has at least ten counts. The chain has TRBV27 and TRBJ1-5; D ambiguous. Per germline, CDR1 MNHEY and CDR2 SMNVEV (reference sequence). This CDR3 is 15 amino acids long. Deletions cut 5 bases from V and 0 bases from J, with 11 bases between. The CDR3 sequence: CASSRGRYSNQPQHF. The CDR3 nucleotides are TGTGCCAGCAGTCGAGGACGTTATAGCAATCAGCCCCAGCATTTT.

With regard to this clonotype: A much bigger clone sits one base away, suggesting this may be a read error. The rearrangement links TRBV9 to TRBJ2-7, with D possibly TRBD2 on 7 matching bases. Trimming removed 2 bases from V and 5 bases from J, with 17 bases in between. Looked up from germline, CDR1 is SGDLS and CDR2 is YYNGEE. This CDR3 is built from 15 residues. Here the CDR3 DNA reads TGTGCCAGCAGCGTTTCTGTCGGGGGGCGGAACGAGCAGTACTTC. Its protein is CASSVSVGGRNEQYF.

The chain is built from TRBV12-3 or TRBV12-4 and TRBJ1-6, with D hard to call. V was trimmed by 7 bases and J by 4 bases, leaving 14 bases between them. The CDR3 is made up of 15 amino acids. CDR3 loop: CASTRFGQYNSPLHF. CDR3 DNA: TGTGCCAGCACCCGTTTCGGGCAATATAATTCACCCCTCCACTTT.

This clonotype showed up many times. The chain's CDR3 is CSARDQGTGGDGETQYF. CDR3 DNA sequence: TGCAGTGCTAGAGATCAGGGGACAGGGGGCGATGGAGAGACCCAGTACTTC. V gene TRBV20-1 combines with J gene TRBJ2-5; 12 nucleotides align to TRBD1. V shed 0 bases, J shed 4 bases, and the junction held 9 bases outside the gene matches. CDR3 length: 17 amino acids. Germline V lookup: CDR1 DFQATT, CDR2 SNEGSKA (reference sequence).

This clonotype was seen only a few times. This CDR3 reads CSVGDPGQGTDTQYF. The CDR3, as DNA: TGCAGCGTCGGAGATCCGGGACAGGGCACAGATACGCAGTATTTT. V is TRBV29-1 and J is TRBJ2-3; TRBD1 agrees at 8 bases. The V gene end was trimmed by 6 bases and the J gene end by 1 base; junction bases not matched to a gene: 9. The CDR3 totals 15 residues. Germline lookup yields CDR1 SQVTM and CDR2 ANQGSEA.

A few counts support this clonotype. This rearrangement joins TRBV28 to TRBJ1-1; D unclear. In germline, CDR1 is MDHEN, CDR2 SYDVKM. This CDR3 comprises 11 residues. Trimming took off 2 bases at V and 10 bases at J, with 8 bases between the two ends. CDR3 sequence reads: CASSLGSRAFF. Written as DNA, the CDR3 is TGTGCCAGCAGTTTAGGGAGTCGAGCTTTCTTT. Full variable domain (missing parts from reference TRBV28 and TRBJ1-1): DVKVTQSSRYLVKRTGEKVFLECVQDMDHENMFWYRQDPGLGLRLIYFSYDVKMKEKGDIPEGYSVSREKKERFSLILESASTNQTSMYLCASSLGSRAFFGQGTRLTVV.

Details on this clonotype: One base away lies a much larger clone, so this may be a sequencing read error. The chain links TRBV6-9 to TRBJ2-7; 8 positions agree with TRBD1. This CDR3 contains 14 residues. Looked up from germline, CDR1 is MNHGY and CDR2 is SVAAGI. J gave up 3 bases and V 3 bases, and 4 bases lay outside the gene matches. The CDR3 is CASSYFTGGYEQYF. The CDR3 bases are TGTGCCAGCAGTTACTTCACAGGGGGCTACGAGCAGTACTTC.

The chain combines TRBV27 with TRBJ2-7, with TRBD1 matching 7 bases. The CDR3 spans 13 residues. Trimming at V came to 5 bases and at J to 3 bases, leaving 4 bases not matched to a gene. From germline, CDR1 is MNHEY and CDR2 SMNVEV (reference sequence). CDR3 sequence (DNA): TGTGCCAGCAGTATACAGGGGAACTACGAGCAGTACTTC. This codes for CASSIQGNYEQYF.

This chain links TRBV19 with TRBJ1-2; 9 bases map to TRBD1. Losses at the gene ends were 5 bases for V and 2 bases for J; bases not matched to a gene: 9. CDR1 is LNHDA and CDR2 is SQIVND in the germline V gene (reference sequence). The CDR3 sequence is 16 residues long. CDR3 amino acids: CASSFTTGGTNYGYTF. The CDR3 nucleotides read TGTGCCAGTAGTTTCACGACAGGGGGTACGAACTATGGCTACACCTTC.

This clonotype was seen only a few times. The chain couples TRBV20-1 to TRBJ1-5; TRBD1 aligns across 11 bases. This CDR3 is built from 16 residues. V dropped 5 bases and J dropped 0; count of bases not matched to a gene: 6. Per germline, CDR1 DFQATT and CDR2 SNEGSKA (reference sequence). CDR3 in DNA: TGCAGTGCTTCGGACAGGGGGCTCTTTAGCAATCAGCCCCAGCATTTT. Protein: CSASDRGLFSNQPQHF.

The CDR3 region is CASSYSTALTGELFF. The CDR3 region has the DNA TGTGCCAGCAGTTACTCGACTGCTCTCACCGGGGAGCTGTTTTTT. The chain employs TRBV6-5 and TRBJ2-2, with D hard to call. Trimming pared 0 bases from V and 4 bases from J, leaving 9 bases between. CDR1 is MNHEY, CDR2 SVGAGI, per germline. The CDR3 loop spans 15 amino acids.

This clonotype came up a few times. The V call is TRBV3-1, the J call TRBJ2-2; D might be TRBD1 (6 bases). Trimming cost V 7 bases and J 0 bases, with 12 bases left between them. There are 15 residues in the CDR3. Germline V gives CDR1 LGHDT, CDR2 YNNKEL (reference sequence). CDR3 DNA sequence: TGTGCCAGCACCCCAGGGGATACGAACACCGGGGAGCTGTTTTTT. It translates to CASTPGDTNTGELFF. The whole variable domain, filled in from reference TRBV3-1 and TRBJ2-2, reads DTAVSQTPKYLVTQMGNDKSIKCEQNLGHDTMYWYKQDSKKFLKIMFSYNNKELIINETVPNRFSPKSPDKAHLNLHINSLELGDSAVYFCASTPGDTNTGELFFGEGSRLTVL.

The chain couples TRBV19 to TRBJ1-5; D gene ambiguous. Germline V lookup: CDR1 LNHDA, CDR2 SQIVND (reference sequence). Trimming left V 6 bases short and J 7 bases short, with 13 bases between. The CDR3 consists of 13 residues. The CDR3 DNA reads TGTGCCAGTAGCGGTGGAGCTCTCCAGCCCCAGCATTTT. Its protein is CASSGGALQPQHF.

The rearrangement links TRBV3-1 to TRBJ2-3; 9 nucleotides align to TRBD2. The CDR3 extends over 16 amino acids. CDR1 and CDR2 from the germline V gene are LGHDT and YNNKEL (reference sequence). V lost 1 base and J lost 3; bases outside the gene matches: 5. DNA for the CDR3: TGTGCCAGCAGCCAAGCAGCGGGGGGAGTGACAGATACGCAGTATTTT. Translation: CASSQAAGGVTDTQYF.

The genes are TRBV7-9 and TRBJ2-3; D not resolved. V shed 1 base and J shed 5 bases, with 13 bases lying between them. The CDR3 has 15 residues. Germline-derived CDR1 and CDR2 are SEHNR and FQNEAQ (reference sequence). CDR3 in DNA: TGTGCCAGCAGCTTAGTCGGCGGCTACGGAGATACGCAGTATTTT. Amino acids: CASSLVGGYGDTQYF.

This chain joins TRBV30 and TRBJ1-2; D unclear. CDR1 and CDR2 (germline): GTSNPN, SVGIG (reference sequence). This CDR3 spans 14 amino acids. The CDR3 bases are TGTGCTCTGAGGCAGGTAGCATCTAACTATGGCTACACCTTC. Encoded protein: CALRQVASNYGYTF.

This clonotype was recorded many times. This chain uses TRBV7-2 with TRBJ2-7, with D perhaps matching TRBD2 (5 bases). V lost 1 base, J lost 1 base, and 8 bases lay in between. Germline-derived CDR1 and CDR2 are SGHTA and FQGNSA. The CDR3 has 14 residues. The CDR3 is CASSLVPGSYEQYF. CDR3 DNA sequence: TGTGCCAGCAGCTTAGTTCCGGGGTCCTACGAGCAGTACTTC.

This clonotype was recorded at least ten times. The V gene is TRBV18, the J gene TRBJ1-2, with D unclear. Per germline, CDR1 KGHSH and CDR2 LQKENI. V lost 1 base and J lost 2, with 5 bases in between. This CDR3 has 13 amino acids. The chain's CDR3 is CASSPQQNYGYTF. Written as DNA, the CDR3 is TGTGCCAGCTCACCACAACAGAACTATGGCTACACCTTC.

In this sample, this clonotype turned up a few times. The genes are TRBV5-1 and TRBJ2-2, with D possibly matching TRBD2 (6 bases). Germline assignment: CDR1 SGHRS and CDR2 YFSETQ. The CDR3 sequence is 16 residues long. The ends were cut back, 0 bases at V and 1 base at J, with 10 bases in the middle. DNA of the CDR3: TGCGCCAGCAGCTTGGGGACTATCCAGAACACCGGGGAGCTGTTTTTT. Translated, it gives CASSLGTIQNTGELFF.

The V gene is TRBV14, the J gene TRBJ2-5; TRBD1 is a possible D gene (5 bases). In germline, CDR1 is SGHDN, CDR2 FVKESK. Between the trimmed V and J ends, which lost 4 bases and 3 bases, there was a span of 15 bases. This CDR3 contains 15 residues. The CDR3 loop reads CASSPRWGYKETQYF. As DNA, the CDR3 is TGTGCCAGCAGCCCGCGATGGGGCTACAAAGAGACCCAGTACTTC.

This clonotype was detected a few times. V gene TRBV5-1 combines with J gene TRBJ2-3; maybe TRBD2 (6 bases). CDR3 length: 13 residues. V was cut by 4 bases and J by 8 bases, with 14 bases left in between. Looked up from germline, CDR1 is SGHRS and CDR2 is YFSETQ. The CDR3 nucleotides read TGCGCCAGCAGCGACACGGACTATGGTACGCAGTATTTT. It specifies CASSDTDYGTQYF.

A single count supports this clonotype. A read error is possible here, since a much larger clone lies one base away. The chain links TRBV5-1 to TRBJ2-3; 9 bases agree with TRBD1. The CDR3 sequence is 15 residues long. Looked up from germline, CDR1 is SGHRS and CDR2 is YFSETQ. The CDR3 is CAGSGGDRVTDTQYF. CDR3 DNA sequence: TGCGCCGGCAGCGGAGGGGACAGGGTTACAGATACGCAGTATTTT. Full variable domain (remainder filled in from reference TRBV5-1 and TRBJ2-3): KAGVTQTPRYLIKTRGQQVTLSCSPISGHRSVSWYQQTPGQGLQFLFEYFSETQRNKGNFPGRFSGRQFSNSRSEMNVSTLELGDSALYLCAGSGGDRVTDTQYFGPGTRLTVL.

This clonotype was observed at least ten times. The V and J genes are TRBV5-1 and TRBJ2-7; TRBD1 matches at 10 bases. CDR1 SGHRS and CDR2 YFSETQ come from the germline V gene. Losses at the gene ends were 3 bases for V and 4 bases for J; bases not matched to a gene: 7. The CDR3 runs to 15 residues. The CDR3 coding sequence is TGCGCCAGCAGCTCCCTTAGACAGGGGGCGTACGAGCAGTACTTC. It codes for CASSSLRQGAYEQYF.

Many counts were recorded for this clonotype. J is TRBJ2-5 and V is TRBV18; a possible D gene is TRBD1 (5 bases). The CDR3 runs to 14 residues. Trimming took off 0 bases at V and 0 bases at J, with 5 bases between the two ends. Germline CDR1 and CDR2: KGHSH and LQKENI. CDR3 coding DNA: TGTGCCAGCTCACCACCGGACAACCAAGAGACCCAGTACTTC. This encodes CASSPPDNQETQYF.

This clonotype was seen repeatedly, ten times or more. The chain recombines TRBV18 with TRBJ1-2; D call uncertain. CDR3 size: 16 residues. The germline gives CDR1 KGHSH, CDR2 LQKENI. V gave up 1 base and J gave up 1 base, with 13 bases separating them. CDR3 nucleotide sequence: TGTGCCAGCTCACCACGCAGAGCCCCAGATAACTATGGCTACACCTTC. Encoded protein: CASSPRRAPDNYGYTF. Using reference TRBV18 and TRBJ1-2 for the parts outside the CDR3, the full variable domain is NAGVMQNPRHLVRRRGQEARLRCSPMKGHSHVYWYRQLPEEGLKFMVYLQKENIIDESGMPKERFSAEFPKEGPSILRIQQVVRGDSAAYFCASSPRRAPDNYGYTFGSGTRLTVV.

The chain combines TRBV6-2 or TRBV6-3 with TRBJ1-1; TRBD1 matches 11 bases. V lost 11 bases and J lost 5; bases outside the gene matches: 13. The CDR3 length is 15 residues. Germline V gives CDR1 MNHEY, CDR2 SVGEGT. The CDR3 nucleotides read TGTGCCCCGGGTTGGACAGGGGGCTTCGGGACTGAAGCTTTCTTT. It codes for CAPGWTGGFGTEAFF.